One sample yielded the 18 T cell receptor beta chains listed below, sequenced in a study of T cell responses to AZD1222 COVID-19 vaccine. Method: immunoSEQ multiplex PCR; TCRdb's copy keeps in-frame clones and lacks some. Of about 130,000 clones in the sample, around 92% were seen once. The source material was peripheral blood, sampled on day 0 of AZD1222 vaccination. The receptors here all came from an adult in good health.

The chain carries TRBV7-9 and TRBJ2-4, with D perhaps matching TRBD1 (5 bases). The CDR3 runs 15 residues. The V and J ends lost 0 bases and 2 bases respectively, with 8 bases between them. Germline V gives CDR1 SEHNR, CDR2 FQNEAQ (reference sequence). This CDR3 reads CASSLAAGSKNIQYF. In DNA form, the CDR3 reads TGTGCCAGCAGCTTAGCGGCAGGGTCCAAAAACATTCAGTACTTC.

The rearrangement links TRBV21-1 to TRBJ1-5; the listed D gene, TRBD1, was not tested against the DNA. TRBV21-1 is classified as a pseudogene. This CDR3 is 17 amino acids long. The CDR3 DNA reads TGTGCCAGCAGCAAGTCTCTACAGGGTGAAAGCAATCAGCCCCAGCATTTT. The encoded protein is CASSKSLQGESNQPQHF.

The rearrangement uses TRBV9 and TRBJ1-1, with D perhaps matching TRBD1 (6 bases). V was shortened by 1 base and J by 1 base, with 14 bases between the two germline ends. This CDR3 has 16 amino acids. Per germline, CDR1 SGDLS and CDR2 YYNGEE. The CDR3 loop is CASSVRAGDPNTEAFF. The CDR3 DNA reads TGTGCCAGCAGCGTAAGGGCAGGGGACCCGAACACTGAAGCTTTCTTT. The full variable domain, with the rest looked up from reference TRBV9 and TRBJ1-1, is DSGVTQTPKHLITATGQRVTLRCSPRSGDLSVYWYQQSLDQGLQFLIQYYNGEERAKGNILERFSAQQFPDLHSELNLSSLELGDSALYFCASSVRAGDPNTEAFFGQGTRLTVV.

This chain links TRBV7-9 with TRBJ1-6; 8 bases agree with TRBD1. CDR3 length equals 15 residues. The germline gives CDR1 SEHNR, CDR2 FQNEAQ (reference sequence). V gave up 5 bases and J gave up 7 bases; unmatched junction bases: 7. The CDR3 nucleotides read TGTGCCAGCAGCCCCAGGGCAGGGGGCAATTCACCCCTCCACTTT. Amino acids: CASSPRAGGNSPLHF.

The V gene is TRBV6-2 or TRBV6-3, the J gene TRBJ1-6, with a tentative D call TRBD1 (5 bases). V lost 5 bases and J lost 5, with 10 bases in between. Per the germline V gene, CDR1 is MNHEY and CDR2 is SVGEGT. The CDR3 runs 14 residues. CDR3 DNA: TGTGCCAGCAGTAGACAGCCCGATAATTCACCCCTCCACTTT. Protein sequence: CASSRQPDNSPLHF.

The rearrangement uses TRBV7-9 and TRBJ2-1; no reliable D call. Germline V lookup: CDR1 SEHNR, CDR2 FQNEAQ (reference sequence). V gave up 7 bases and J gave up 6 bases, with 13 bases separating them. This CDR3 spans 13 amino acids. The CDR3 sequence is CASTLGVFNEQFF. CDR3 DNA: TGTGCCAGCACCCTAGGTGTATTCAATGAGCAGTTCTTC.

The rearrangement links TRBV20-1 to TRBJ2-5; 9 positions match TRBD2. Looked up from germline, CDR1 is DFQATT and CDR2 is SNEGSKA (reference sequence). The CDR3 has 14 residues. V trimming: 6 bases; J trimming: 2 bases; junction bases outside the gene matches: 7. The CDR3: CSASRLADQETQYF. CDR3 nucleotide sequence: TGCAGTGCCAGTAGACTAGCGGATCAAGAGACCCAGTACTTC.

The chain links TRBV5-1 to TRBJ1-1, with 7 nucleotides matching TRBD1. The CDR3 is made up of 14 amino acids. The ends lost 4 bases at V and 1 base at J; junction bases unmatched: 4. In germline, CDR1 is SGHRS, CDR2 YFSETQ. CDR3 sequence reads: CASSNTGENTEAFF. Written as DNA, the CDR3 is TGCGCCAGCAGCAATACAGGGGAGAACACTGAAGCTTTCTTT.

The rearrangement uses TRBV20-1 and TRBJ1-1; D unclear. The V gene's germline CDR1 is DFQATT and CDR2 SNEGSKA (reference sequence). V lost 0 bases and J lost 8, with 7 bases in between. CDR3 length: 11 residues. CDR3 in amino acids: CSARDFEEAFF. CDR3 bases: TGCAGTGCTAGAGATTTCGAGGAAGCTTTCTTT.

The rearrangement links TRBV18 to TRBJ2-3; D is undetermined. The length of the CDR3 is 12 residues. V was pared by 6 bases and J by 2 bases, with 6 bases between. CDR1 and CDR2 from the germline V gene are KGHSH and LQKENI. The CDR3 protein is CASSRSTDTQYF. Here the CDR3 DNA reads TGTGCCAGCTCCCGATCCACAGATACGCAGTATTTT.

The CDR3 spells CAIRPGPTVGETQYF. DNA of the CDR3: TGTGCCATCAGACCGGGACCAACCGTAGGAGAGACCCAGTACTTC. The chain uses TRBV10-3 and TRBJ2-5; either TRBD1 or TRBD2 may supply D (5 bases each). V was cut by 6 bases and J by 4 bases, with 18 bases left in between. The germline V gene encodes CDR1 ENHRY and CDR2 SYGVKD. The CDR3 is made up of 15 amino acids.

The rearrangement links TRBV10-3 to TRBJ1-3; TRBD1 is a possible D gene (5 bases). The CDR3 covers 11 residues. Germline lookup yields CDR1 ENHRY and CDR2 SYGVKD. V shed 8 bases and J shed 4 bases, with 6 bases lying between them. The DNA for the CDR3 is TGTGCCATCGGGGGGGGAAACACCATATATTTT. The encoded protein is CAIGGGNTIYF.

The rearrangement links TRBV15 to TRBJ1-5; 8 positions match TRBD1. The CDR3 length is 19 residues. Looked up from germline, CDR1 is LNHNV and CDR2 is YYDKDF (reference sequence). V shed 4 bases, J shed 4 bases, and the junction held 18 bases outside the gene matches. The CDR3 loop reads CATSTLWAGGDSGNQPQHF. CDR3 nucleotides: TGTGCCACCAGCACCCTATGGGCAGGGGGCGATTCGGGTAATCAGCCCCAGCATTTT.

The gene calls are TRBV29-1 and TRBJ2-5, with 7 bases identical to TRBD2. Trimming at V came to 3 bases and at J to 6 bases, leaving 10 bases not matched to a gene. There are 14 residues in the CDR3. Germline V gene sequence: CDR1 SQVTM, CDR2 ANQGSEA. CDR3 nucleotide sequence: TGCAGCGTTGAGTCTAGCGGATTCCTAAAGACCCAGTACTTC. Protein sequence: CSVESSGFLKTQYF.

In regard to this clone: The sample contains more than one DNA sequence encoding this CDR3. This chain connects TRBV18 to TRBJ2-1; D gene uncertain. The germline CDR1 and CDR2 sequences are KGHSH and LQKENI. Trimming shortened V by 6 bases and J by 4 bases, and 10 bases separated the two germline ends. The CDR3 runs to 13 residues. CDR3: CASSPGPYNEQFF. CDR3 coding DNA: TGTGCCAGCTCCCCGGGCCCATACAATGAGCAGTTCTTC.

The gene calls are TRBV7-8 and TRBJ2-3, with 7 nucleotides matching TRBD2. Germline CDR1 reads SGHVS; CDR2 reads FQNEAQ. The V gene end was trimmed by 0 bases and the J gene end by 2 bases; junction bases not matched to a gene: 5. The CDR3 has 16 residues. The CDR3 loop is CASSLAGGGDTDTQYF. The CDR3 DNA follows: TGTGCCAGCAGCTTAGCGGGCGGGGGAGACACAGATACGCAGTATTTT.

The rearrangement joins TRBV4-3 to TRBJ2-5, with D perhaps TRBD1 or TRBD2 (7 bases each). V lost 5 bases and J 5 bases, leaving 18 bases between the germline ends. There are 15 residues in the CDR3. Germline CDR1 LGHNA, CDR2 YSLEER. This CDR3 reads CASSLNRQGGETQYF. CDR3 nucleotides: TGCGCCAGCAGCTTAAACCGTCAGGGGGGGGAGACCCAGTACTTC.

This chain uses TRBV6-5 with TRBJ1-1; maybe TRBD1 (5 bases). Germline CDR1 MNHEY, CDR2 SVGAGI. The CDR3 totals 15 residues. Trimming pared 6 bases from V and 4 bases from J, leaving 18 bases between. The CDR3 here is CASRVVLGRGTEAFF. In DNA, the CDR3 is TGTGCCAGCAGGGTGGTGCTGGGTAGGGGCACTGAAGCTTTCTTT.